This T cell receptor (beta chain) was captured by sequencing in a study of blood T cell repertoires in COVID-19 (dated by TCRdb to about 2020). For context, the study as a whole: Samples from collaborators originated in the United States, Italy and Spain and spanned both the acute and convalescent phases of COVID-19. The dataset comprised deeply sampled blood TCRbeta repertoires from subjects exposed to, actively infected with, or recovered from COVID-19. HLA class I and class II types, where available, came from metadata supplied by the sample provider rather than from assay-based typing. The samples were drawn from two sources: the first 160 participants of the ongoing ImmuneRACE study, and some 1,300 subjects contributed by 6 global collaborators. The material from the prospective study consisted of cDNA or gDNA derived from T cells, B-cell-depleted T cells, or PBMCs. Nearly every sample came with metadata listing a de-identified subject ID, COVID-19 status, age in years and sex. The repertoires were released in a freely available public database intended as a resource for research on the immune response to SARS-CoV-2.

For this chain, trimming is 0 bases at the V end and 5 bases at the J end, and the number of junction bases without a gene match is 13. Via the germline V gene (reference sequence), CDR1 is LNHNV and CDR2 YYDKDF. Including cysteine and phenylalanine, the CDR3 has 19 amino acids. Of the read, only the CDR3 DNA is kept; its 57 bases are in frame from base 1. Each collaborating institution followed its own protocols to collect whole blood in K2EDTA tubes. For TCRbeta analysis, collaborators shipped samples as frozen whole blood, isolated PBMCs, or DNA extracted from either of those sample types. Results the study describes overall, beyond this receptor: The quantity of clinical and demographic metadata differed by source and by participant and was supplied without curation.

TCRbeta CDR3 regions were amplified from genomic DNA by means of the immunoSEQ Assay, a bias-controlled multiplex PCR. The authors' analysis ran thus. The number of nucleated cells in each sample was estimated by amplification of reference gene primers within the assay. To quantify the absolute abundance of each unique TCRbeta CDR3 rearrangement, sequence reads were collapsed and filtered. For each sample, productive Simpson clonality was calculated by taking the square root of Simpson's diversity index across productive rearrangements. TCRdb obtained this table from immuneACCESS and retained in-frame rearrangements with V and J assigned. These tables miss some clones; where compared with another copy, unresolved V genes account for less than half of the shortfall, and the remainder is unexplained. V and J calls and clone size are given by that table; D and trimming were obtained from the DNA. The sample yields over 120,000 clones; around 83% were counted once. The ten largest clonotypes hold 10% to 13% of the sample.

For this clone: It lacks a known antigen. Per-base qualities were not stored, and no clone one base away is much larger.

This receptor was taken from a man between 60 and 70 years old with active or convalescent COVID-19. What was sequenced was peripheral blood. The V and J segments used are TRBV15 and TRBJ2-1; TRBD2 matches 10 bases in the middle. The CDR3 protein is CATSRDKEPGLASNNEQFF. Read as DNA, the sequence is TGTGCCACCAGCAGAGACAAGGAACCGGGACTAGCGAGTAACAATGAGCAGTTCTTC.